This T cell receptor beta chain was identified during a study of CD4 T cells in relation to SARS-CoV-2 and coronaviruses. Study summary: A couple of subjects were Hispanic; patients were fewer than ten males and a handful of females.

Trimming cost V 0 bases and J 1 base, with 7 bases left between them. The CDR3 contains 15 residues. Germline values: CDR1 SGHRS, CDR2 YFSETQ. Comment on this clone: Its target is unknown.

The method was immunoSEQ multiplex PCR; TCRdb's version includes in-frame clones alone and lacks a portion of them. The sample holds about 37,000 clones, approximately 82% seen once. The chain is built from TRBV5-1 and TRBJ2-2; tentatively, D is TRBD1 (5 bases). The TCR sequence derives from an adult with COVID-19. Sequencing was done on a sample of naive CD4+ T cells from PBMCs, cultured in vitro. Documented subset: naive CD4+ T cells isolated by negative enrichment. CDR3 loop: CASSLARVNTGELFF. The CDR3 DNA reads TGCGCCAGCAGCTTGGCCAGGGTGAACACCGGGGAGCTGTTTTTT.